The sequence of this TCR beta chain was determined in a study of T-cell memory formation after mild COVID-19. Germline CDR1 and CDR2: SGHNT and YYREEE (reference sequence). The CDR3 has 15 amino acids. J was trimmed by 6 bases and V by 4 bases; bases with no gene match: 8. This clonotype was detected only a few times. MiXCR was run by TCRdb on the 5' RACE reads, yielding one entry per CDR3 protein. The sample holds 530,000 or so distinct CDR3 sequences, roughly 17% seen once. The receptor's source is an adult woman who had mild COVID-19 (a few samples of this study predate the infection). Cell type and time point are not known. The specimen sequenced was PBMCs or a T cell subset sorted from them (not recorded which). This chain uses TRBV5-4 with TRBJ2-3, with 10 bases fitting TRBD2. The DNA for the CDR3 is TGTGCCAGCAGCCCCGGACTAGCGGATTCGGATACGCAGTATTTT. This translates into CASSPGLADSDTQYF.